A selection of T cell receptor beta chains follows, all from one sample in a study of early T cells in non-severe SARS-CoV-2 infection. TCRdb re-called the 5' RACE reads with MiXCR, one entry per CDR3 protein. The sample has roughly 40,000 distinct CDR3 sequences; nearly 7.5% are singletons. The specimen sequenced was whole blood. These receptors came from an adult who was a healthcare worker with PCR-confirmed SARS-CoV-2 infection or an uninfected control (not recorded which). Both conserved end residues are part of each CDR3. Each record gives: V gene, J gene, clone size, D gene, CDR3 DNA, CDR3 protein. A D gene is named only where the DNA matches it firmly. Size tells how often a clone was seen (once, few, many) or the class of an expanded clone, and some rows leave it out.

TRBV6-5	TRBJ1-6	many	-	TGTGCCAGCAGCTCGCGGGGGGGACGGAGAAATTCACCCCTCCACTTT	CASSSRGGRRNSPLHF
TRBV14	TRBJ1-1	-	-	TGTGCCAGCAGCCAACACATGAACACTGAAGCTTTCTTT	CASSQHMNTEAFF
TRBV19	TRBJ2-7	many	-	TGTGCCAGCTCCTTTCAAAGCTCCTACGAGCAGTACTTC	CASSFQSSYEQYF
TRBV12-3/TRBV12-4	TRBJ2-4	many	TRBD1	TGTGCCAGCAGTTCTTCCCGGGACAGGGAAAACATTCAGTACTTC	CASSSSRDRENIQYF
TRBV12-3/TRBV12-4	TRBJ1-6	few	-	TGTGCCAGCAGCTCAGGGGCGGAAGATTCACCCCTCCACTTT	CASSSGAEDSPLHF
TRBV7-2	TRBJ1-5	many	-	TGTGCCAGCAGCTTAGTTCAGGTCGGACAGCCCCAGCATTTT	CASSLVQVGQPQHF
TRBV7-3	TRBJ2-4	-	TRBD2	TGTGCCAGCAGCCCCCGGCTAGCGGGGCTATACAACATTCAGTACTTC	CASSPRLAGLYNIQYF
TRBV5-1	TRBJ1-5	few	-	TGCGCCAGCAGCTTGTTAGGGGACAATCAGCCCCAGCATTTT	CASSLLGDNQPQHF
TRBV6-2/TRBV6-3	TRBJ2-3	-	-	TGTGCCAGCAGTTATACCGGGGCCACAGATACGCAGTATTTT	CASSYTGATDTQYF
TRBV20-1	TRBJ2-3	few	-	TGCAGTGCTAGAGATCTATCTAGCACAGATACGCAGTATTTT	CSARDLSSTDTQYF
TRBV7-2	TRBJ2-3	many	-	TGTGCCAGCGGGCCCCCTGGTAGGGATACGCAGTATTTT	CASGPPGRDTQYF
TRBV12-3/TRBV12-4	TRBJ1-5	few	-	TGTGCCAGCAGTTTCCAACAGCTCCCGAATAGCAATCAGCCCCAGCATTTT	CASSFQQLPNSNQPQHF
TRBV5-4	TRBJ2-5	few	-	TGTGCCGTACTAGTAGAAGAGACCCAGTACTTC	CAVLVEETQYF
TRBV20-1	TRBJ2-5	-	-	TGCAGTGCTAGAAGTCCAATCCAAGAGACCCAGTACTTC	CSARSPIQETQYF
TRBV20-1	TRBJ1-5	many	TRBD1	TGCAGTGCTCAGACAGGGGGCAGGGGTAATCAGCCCCAGCATTTT	CSAQTGGRGNQPQHF
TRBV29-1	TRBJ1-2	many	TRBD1	TGCAGCGTCGGGACAGGACTTCTGGCCTATGGCTACACCTTC	CSVGTGLLAYGYTF
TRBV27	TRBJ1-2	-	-	TGTGCCAGCAGTTTGCGCAGCGGCAACCTAGGAGGCTATGGCTACACCTTC	CASSLRSGNLGGYGYTF
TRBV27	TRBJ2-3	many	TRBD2	TGTGCCAGCAGTTTAGGGCGGGGGGGCCCAGATACGCAGTATTTT	CASSLGRGGPDTQYF
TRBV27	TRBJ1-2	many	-	TGTGCCAGCAGTTTTTACCCAATTCAGGGTTTTCATGGCTACACCTTC	CASSFYPIQGFHGYTF
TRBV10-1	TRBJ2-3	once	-	TGCGCCAGCAGCTCCGCCGGGGGTAGCACAGATACGCAGTATTTT	CASSSAGGSTDTQYF
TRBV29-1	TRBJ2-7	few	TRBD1	TGCAGCGTTGAGGGTCCGACAAAACGACAGGGGTTCGAGCAGTACTTC	CSVEGPTKRQGFEQYF
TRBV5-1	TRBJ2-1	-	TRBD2	TGCGCCAGCAGCTTGGGCGGGAGCTCCTACAATGAGCAGTTCTTC	CASSLGGSSYNEQFF
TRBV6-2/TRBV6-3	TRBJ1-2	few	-	TGTGCCAGCAGTTTCGGGGGGCTCTATGGCTACACCTTC	CASSFGGLYGYTF
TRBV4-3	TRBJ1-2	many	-	TGCGCCAGCAGCCAAGGGACCACAGGGACTATCTATGGCTACACCTTC	CASSQGTTGTIYGYTF